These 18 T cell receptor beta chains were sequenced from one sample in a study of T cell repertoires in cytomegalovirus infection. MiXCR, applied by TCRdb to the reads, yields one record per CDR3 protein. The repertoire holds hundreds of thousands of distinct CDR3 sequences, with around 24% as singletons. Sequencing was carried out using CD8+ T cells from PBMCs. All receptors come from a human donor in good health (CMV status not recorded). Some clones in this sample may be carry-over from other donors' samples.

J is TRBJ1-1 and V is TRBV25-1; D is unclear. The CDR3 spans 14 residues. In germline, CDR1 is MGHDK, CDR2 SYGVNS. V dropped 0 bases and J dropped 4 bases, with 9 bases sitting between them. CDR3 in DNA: TGTGCCAGCAGTGAATATTTTGGAAGCACTGAAGCTTTCTTT. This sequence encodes CASSEYFGSTEAFF.

CDR3 DNA sequence: TGCAGTGCCCCCGCCGGTCCAGATACGCAGTATTTT. It codes for CSAPAGPDTQYF. The J gene is TRBJ2-3, the V gene TRBV20-1; D not resolved. The CDR3 covers 12 residues. Deletions cut 6 bases from V and 4 bases from J, with 11 bases between. CDR1 and CDR2 (germline): DFQATT, SNEGSKA (reference sequence).

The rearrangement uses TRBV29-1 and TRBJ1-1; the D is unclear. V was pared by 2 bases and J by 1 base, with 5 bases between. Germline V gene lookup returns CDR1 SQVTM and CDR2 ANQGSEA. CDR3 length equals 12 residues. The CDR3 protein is CSVEPGNTEAFF. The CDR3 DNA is TGCAGCGTTGAACCAGGGAACACTGAAGCTTTCTTT. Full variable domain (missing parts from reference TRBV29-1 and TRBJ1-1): SAVISQKPSRDICQRGTSLTIQCQVDSQVTMMFWYRQQPGQSLTLIATANQGSEATYESGFVIDKFPISRPNLTFSTLTVSNMSPEDSSIYLCSVEPGNTEAFFGQGTRLTVV.

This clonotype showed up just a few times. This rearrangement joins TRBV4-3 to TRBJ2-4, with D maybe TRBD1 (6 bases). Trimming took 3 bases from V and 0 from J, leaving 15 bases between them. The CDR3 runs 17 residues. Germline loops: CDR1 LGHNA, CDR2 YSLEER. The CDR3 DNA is TGCGCCAGCAGCCACTGGACAGACCCACTAGCCAAAAACATTCAGTACTTC. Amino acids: CASSHWTDPLAKNIQYF.

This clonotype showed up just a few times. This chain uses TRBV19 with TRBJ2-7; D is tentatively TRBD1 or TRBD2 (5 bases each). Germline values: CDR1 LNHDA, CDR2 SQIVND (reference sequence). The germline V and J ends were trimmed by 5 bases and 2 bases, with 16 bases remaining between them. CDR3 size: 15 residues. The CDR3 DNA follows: TGTGCCAGTAGTCTTCTACCCGGGGCCGCCTACGAGCAGTACTTC. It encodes CASSLLPGAAYEQYF.

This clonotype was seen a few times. The CDR3 DNA is TGCAGTGCTAGAACCGGGACGGAAGCCAAAAACATTCAGTACTTC. Its protein product is CSARTGTEAKNIQYF. This chain joins TRBV20-1 and TRBJ2-4; D tentatively reads TRBD1 or TRBD2 (5 bases each). This CDR3 is 15 amino acids long. Germline V gene lookup returns CDR1 DFQATT and CDR2 SNEGSKA (reference sequence). The ends were cut back, 2 bases at V and 0 bases at J, with 11 bases in the middle.

This CDR3 reads CASSPFRDTSSRETQYF. DNA of the CDR3: TGTGCCAGCAGCCCATTCCGGGACACTTCTTCAAGGGAGACCCAGTACTTC. This chain connects TRBV3-1 to TRBJ2-5; maybe TRBD1 (6 bases). CDR3 length equals 17 residues. The ends were cut back, 4 bases at V and 5 bases at J, with 23 bases in the middle. Germline loops: CDR1 LGHDT, CDR2 YNNKEL (reference sequence).

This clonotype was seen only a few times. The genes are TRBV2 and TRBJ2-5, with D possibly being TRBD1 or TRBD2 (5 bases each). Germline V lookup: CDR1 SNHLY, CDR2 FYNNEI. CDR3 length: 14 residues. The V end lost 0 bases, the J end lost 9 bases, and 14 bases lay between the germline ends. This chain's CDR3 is CASSEAISLGAQYF. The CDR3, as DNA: TGTGCCAGCAGTGAAGCGATCTCACTGGGGGCCCAGTACTTC.

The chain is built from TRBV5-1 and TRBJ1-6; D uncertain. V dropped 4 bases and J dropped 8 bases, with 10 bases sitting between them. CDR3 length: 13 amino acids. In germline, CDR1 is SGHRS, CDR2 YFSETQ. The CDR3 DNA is TGCGCCAGCAGCGTCGACCTTGATTCACCCCTCCACTTT. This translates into CASSVDLDSPLHF.

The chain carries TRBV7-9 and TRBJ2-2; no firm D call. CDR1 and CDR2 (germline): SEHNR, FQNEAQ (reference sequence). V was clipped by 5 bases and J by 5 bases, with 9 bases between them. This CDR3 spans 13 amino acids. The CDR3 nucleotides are TGTGCCAGCAGCGGCAAGGAAACCGGGGAGCTGTTTTTT. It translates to CASSGKETGELFF.

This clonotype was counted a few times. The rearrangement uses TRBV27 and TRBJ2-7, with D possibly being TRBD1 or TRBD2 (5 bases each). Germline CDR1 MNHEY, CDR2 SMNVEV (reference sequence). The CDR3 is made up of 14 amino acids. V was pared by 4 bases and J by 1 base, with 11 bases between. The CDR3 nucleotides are TGTGCCAGCAGTTCCCGTGGGGGTTCCTACGAGCAGTACGTC. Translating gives CASSSRGGSYEQYV.

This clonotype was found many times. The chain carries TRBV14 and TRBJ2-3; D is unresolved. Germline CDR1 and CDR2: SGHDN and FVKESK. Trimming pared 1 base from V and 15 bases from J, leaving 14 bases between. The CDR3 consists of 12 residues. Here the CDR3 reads CASSQVGNPPYF. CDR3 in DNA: TGTGCCAGCAGCCAAGTCGGTAATCCCCCCTATTTT.

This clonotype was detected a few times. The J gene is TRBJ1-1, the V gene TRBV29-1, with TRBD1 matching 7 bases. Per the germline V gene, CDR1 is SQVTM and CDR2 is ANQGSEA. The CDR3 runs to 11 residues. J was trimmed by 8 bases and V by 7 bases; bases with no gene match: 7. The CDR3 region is CSETQGNEAFF. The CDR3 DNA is TGCAGCGAAACACAGGGGAACGAAGCTTTCTTT.

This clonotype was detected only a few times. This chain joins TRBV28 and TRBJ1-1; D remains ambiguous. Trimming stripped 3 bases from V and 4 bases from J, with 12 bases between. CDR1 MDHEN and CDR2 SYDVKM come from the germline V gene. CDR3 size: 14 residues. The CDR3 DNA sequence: TGTGCCAGCAGTTTTGGGGTGAGTGGCACTGAAGCTTTCTTT. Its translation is CASSFGVSGTEAFF.

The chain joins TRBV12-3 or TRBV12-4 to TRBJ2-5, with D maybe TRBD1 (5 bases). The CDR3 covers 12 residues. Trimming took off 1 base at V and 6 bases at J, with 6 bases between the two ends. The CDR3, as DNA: TGTGCCAGCAGTTTAGAGGGGCAGACCCAGTACTTC. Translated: CASSLEGQTQYF.

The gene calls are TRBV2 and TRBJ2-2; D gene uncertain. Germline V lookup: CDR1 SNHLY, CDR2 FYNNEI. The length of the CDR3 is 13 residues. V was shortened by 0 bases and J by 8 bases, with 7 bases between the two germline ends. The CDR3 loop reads CASSEALGGELFF. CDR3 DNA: TGTGCCAGCAGTGAAGCCCTCGGAGGGGAGCTGTTTTTT.

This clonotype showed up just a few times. The CDR3 protein is CASSLGIYEQYF. CDR3 DNA: TGTGCCAGCAGCTTGGGCATCTACGAGCAGTACTTC. V gene TRBV5-6 combines with J gene TRBJ2-7, with D unresolved. The CDR3 loop spans 12 amino acids. CDR1 is SGHDT and CDR2 is YYEEEE in the germline V gene. Deletions cut 0 bases from V and 3 bases from J, with 4 bases between. Full variable domain (rest looked up from reference TRBV5-6 and TRBJ2-7): DAGVTQSPTHLIKTRGQQVTLRCSPKSGHDTVSWYQQALGQGPQFIFQYYEEEERQRGNFPDRFSGHQFPNYSSELNVNALLLGDSALYLCASSLGIYEQYFGPGTRLTVT.

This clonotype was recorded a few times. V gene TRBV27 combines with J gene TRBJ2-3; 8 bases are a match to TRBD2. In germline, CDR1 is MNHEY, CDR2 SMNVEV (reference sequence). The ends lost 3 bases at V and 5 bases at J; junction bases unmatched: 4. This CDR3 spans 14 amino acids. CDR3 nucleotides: TGTGCCAGCAGTTTTGTAGCGGGACTAGATACGCAGTATTTT. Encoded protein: CASSFVAGLDTQYF.